The 18 T cell receptor beta chains below come from one sample, sequenced in a study of Ad26.COV2.S vaccination and SARS-CoV-2 variants. The table came from immunoSEQ multiplex PCR; TCRdb's copy has only in-frame clones and leaves some out. The sample comprises 440,000 or so clones, about 92% of which are singletons, and around 4.5% rests with the top ten. Treatment given: about 20 received Ad26.COV2.S at low or high dose, single or two shots; about 5 received placebo; per-sample allocation not given. Day 63 following the first vaccine or placebo injection was when the samples were taken. Sample: peripheral blood, taken in a trial of Ad26.COV2.S vaccine versus placebo. Source of these receptors: a person aged 18 to 65 who received the Ad26.COV2.S COVID-19 vaccine or a placebo.

The genes are TRBV5-6 and TRBJ2-7; D not certain. The CDR3 runs to 19 residues. The V end lost 3 bases, the J end lost 0 bases, and 25 bases lay between the germline ends. Germline V gene data show CDR1 as SGHDT and CDR2 as YYEEEE. CDR3 residues: CASSYLSAVGTGISYEQYF. For the CDR3, the DNA is TGTGCCAGCAGCTACCTATCCGCCGTAGGCACGGGTATCTCCTACGAGCAGTACTTC.

This clone has a single count. J is TRBJ2-2 and V is TRBV5-1; a possible D gene is TRBD2 (6 bases). In germline, CDR1 is SGHRS, CDR2 YFSETQ. V was clipped by 2 bases and J by 5 bases, with 13 bases between them. CDR3 length: 15 residues. The DNA for the CDR3 is TGCGCCAGCAGCTTAGGGAGGTTGAAAACCGGGGAGCTGTTTTTT. This translates into CASSLGRLKTGELFF.

V usage is TRBV28 and J usage is TRBJ2-7; D may match TRBD1 or TRBD2 (5 bases each). V gave up 5 bases and J gave up 4 bases, with 33 bases separating them. Looked up from germline, CDR1 is MDHEN and CDR2 is SYDVKM. The CDR3 length is 20 residues. Here the CDR3 reads CASSQRPGRPPPGTFYEQYF. The CDR3 nucleotides are TGTGCCAGCAGTCAACGCCCAGGCAGGCCTCCACCGGGGACCTTTTACGAGCAGTACTTC.

V and J are TRBV24-1 and TRBJ2-7; 9 bases agree with TRBD1. In germline, CDR1 is KGHDR, CDR2 SFDVKD. The trim removed 4 bases at V and 3 bases at J, leaving 6 bases unmatched. The CDR3 is made up of 15 amino acids. This chain's CDR3 is CATSESGTGFYEQYF. As DNA, the CDR3 is TGTGCCACCAGTGAGTCCGGGACAGGGTTCTACGAGCAGTACTTC.

As for this clone: Germline is not matched at one junction end, which may reflect a read error. The chain combines TRBV7-3 with TRBJ2-1; 9 nucleotides line up with TRBD2. The CDR3 extends over 15 amino acids. Germline-derived CDR1 and CDR2 are SGHTA and FQGTGA. This CDR3 is CASSLTGLANNEQFF. CDR3 in DNA: TGTGCCAGCAGCCTAACGGGACTAGCCAACAATGAGCAGTTCTTC.

As DNA, the CDR3 is TGTGCCACCAGCAGGCGGCTAACTAATGAAAAACTGTTTTTT. Amino acids: CATSRRLTNEKLFF. This rearrangement joins TRBV15 to TRBJ1-4; no clear D. Germline CDR1 reads LNHNV; CDR2 reads YYDKDF (reference sequence). The CDR3 has 14 residues. V lost 3 bases and J 1 base, leaving 6 bases between the germline ends.

The chain carries TRBV6-2 or TRBV6-3 and TRBJ2-3; D uncertain. Germline V gives CDR1 MNHEY, CDR2 SVGEGT. The CDR3 sequence is 12 residues long. Trimming stripped 2 bases from V and 1 base from J, with 1 base between. This CDR3 reads CASSYRTDTQYF. In DNA, the CDR3 is TGTGCCAGCAGTTACCGCACAGATACGCAGTATTTT.

The CDR3 nucleotides are TGTGCCAGCAGCATAACAGGCTACGAGCAGTACTTC. Translated: CASSITGYEQYF. The J gene is TRBJ2-7, the V gene TRBV7-9; maybe TRBD1 (5 bases). The CDR3 length is 12 residues. Per the germline V gene, CDR1 is SEHNR and CDR2 is FQNEAQ (reference sequence). The germline V and J ends were trimmed by 5 bases and 3 bases, with 8 bases remaining between them.

The chain carries TRBV7-3 and TRBJ2-3, with 11 bases aligning to TRBD2. The ends lost 3 bases at V and 2 bases at J; junction bases unmatched: 4. Germline CDR1 and CDR2: SGHTA and FQGTGA. The CDR3 has 16 residues. This CDR3 is CASSFSTSGDTDTQYF. The CDR3 DNA follows: TGTGCCAGCAGCTTCTCGACTAGCGGGGACACAGATACGCAGTATTTT.

CDR3 loop: CASSLSTGLGETQYF. CDR3 DNA sequence: TGTGCCAGCAGTCTCTCGACAGGGTTGGGAGAGACCCAGTACTTC. This chain joins TRBV28 and TRBJ2-5; TRBD1 matches 7 bases. This CDR3 is 15 amino acids long. The trim removed 5 bases at V and 4 bases at J, leaving 10 bases unmatched. CDR1 and CDR2 (germline): MDHEN, SYDVKM.

CDR3 sequence: CASKPGHKTGELFF. CDR3 bases: TGTGCCAGCAAGCCGGGACATAAGACCGGGGAGCTGTTTTTT. This chain joins TRBV6-5 and TRBJ2-2; D perhaps matches TRBD1 (6 bases). Trimming removed 7 bases from V and 5 bases from J, with 14 bases in between. CDR3 size: 14 residues. Germline CDR1 MNHEY, CDR2 SVGAGI.

This chain links TRBV19 with TRBJ2-5; D is possibly TRBD1 (5 bases). Germline assignment: CDR1 LNHDA and CDR2 SQIVND (reference sequence). Trimming pared 3 bases from V and 5 bases from J, leaving 16 bases between. CDR3 size: 15 residues. The CDR3: CASSIKGWPSETQYF. As DNA, the CDR3 is TGTGCCAGTAGTATCAAGGGGTGGCCAAGTGAGACCCAGTACTTC.

A few counts support this clone. The CDR3 bases are TGCGCCAGCAGCTTACTAGCGGGAGATCGCAGGTCCTACGAGCAGTACTTC. Protein: CASSLLAGDRRSYEQYF. The gene calls are TRBV5-1 and TRBJ2-7; TRBD2 matches 11 bases. Losses at the gene ends were 2 bases for V and 1 base for J; bases not matched to a gene: 8. The germline V gene encodes CDR1 SGHRS and CDR2 YFSETQ. This CDR3 comprises 17 residues.

This chain links TRBV7-9 with TRBJ2-7; D is perhaps TRBD2 (6 bases). The germline CDR1 and CDR2 sequences are SEHNR and FQNEAQ (reference sequence). Trimming removed 5 bases from V and 1 base from J, with 12 bases in between. The CDR3 extends over 14 amino acids. CDR3 protein: CASSVTGESYEQYF. The CDR3 bases are TGTGCCAGCAGCGTGACGGGAGAATCCTACGAGCAGTACTTC.

The chain joins TRBV7-2 to TRBJ2-1; no clear D. V was cut by 5 bases and J by 12 bases, with 17 bases left in between. The CDR3 length is 13 residues. Germline CDR1 SGHTA, CDR2 FQGNSA. CDR3 DNA sequence: TGTGCCAGCAGCCCTCCCTCTAAAAGTGGGCAGTTCTTC. As protein: CASSPPSKSGQFF.

The chain couples TRBV9 to TRBJ2-1; 8 positions match TRBD2. The V segment lost 0 bases and the J segment 6 bases; nucleotides outside the gene matches: 5. Germline-derived CDR1 and CDR2 are SGDLS and YYNGEE. The CDR3 loop spans 15 amino acids. The CDR3 reads CASSVVAGYPNEQFF. CDR3 DNA: TGTGCCAGCAGCGTAGTAGCGGGATATCCCAATGAGCAGTTCTTC. Filled out from reference TRBV9 and TRBJ2-1, the complete variable domain reads DSGVTQTPKHLITATGQRVTLRCSPRSGDLSVYWYQQSLDQGLQFLIQYYNGEERAKGNILERFSAQQFPDLHSELNLSSLELGDSALYFCASSVVAGYPNEQFFGPGTRLTVL.

The chain combines TRBV19 with TRBJ2-1; D gene unclear. V shed 1 base and J shed 6 bases, with 7 bases lying between them. Germline lookup yields CDR1 LNHDA and CDR2 SQIVND (reference sequence). The CDR3 is made up of 13 amino acids. In DNA form, the CDR3 reads TGTGCCAGTAGTATAGGGAACGCCAATGAGCAGTTCTTC. This translates into CASSIGNANEQFF.

The chain couples TRBV6-2 or TRBV6-3 to TRBJ2-2, with D possibly TRBD2 on 5 matching bases. Germline V gene data show CDR1 as MNHEY and CDR2 as SVGEGT. Trimming removed 8 bases at V and 7 bases at J, with 23 bases between. This CDR3 region has 16 residues. The CDR3 sequence: CASGPGYTELVGELFF. The CDR3 DNA reads as TGTGCCAGCGGCCCGGGGTACACAGAGTTGGTCGGGGAGCTGTTTTTT.